These 21 T cell receptor beta chains came from one sample sequenced in a study of cytomegalovirus exposure and HLA in healthy donors. The PCR used 60 Vbeta and 13 Jbeta primers. Some clones are missing from TCRdb's copy, which holds only in-frame ones; the method was immunoSEQ multiplex PCR. The sample holds approximately 220,000 clones; roughly 82% are singletons and the top ten take about 6%. Sequenced sample: PBMCs. The receptors originated from a man in his forties or fifties in good health and CMV-seropositive.

V is TRBV19 and J is TRBJ1-1; the match to TRBD1 covers 11 bases. The J segment lost 12 bases and the V segment lost 3 bases, leaving 6 bases of the junction unmatched. This CDR3 is 13 amino acids long. Germline V gene lookup returns CDR1 LNHDA and CDR2 SQIVND (reference sequence). In DNA form, the CDR3 reads TGTGCCAGTAGTATGGGGACAGGGGGTACATCTTTCTTT. Translating it yields CASSMGTGGTSFF.

The chain links TRBV5-1 to TRBJ2-3, with D hard to call. There are 15 residues in the CDR3. Per the germline V gene, CDR1 is SGHRS and CDR2 is YFSETQ. V lost 0 bases and J lost 2, with 10 bases in between. CDR3 in DNA: TGCGCCAGCAGCTTGGTACTCGACTCCACAGATACGCAGTATTTT. Amino acids: CASSLVLDSTDTQYF.

The chain uses TRBV29-1 and TRBJ1-2; D remains unclear. The CDR3 has 14 amino acids. The germline V gene encodes CDR1 SQVTM and CDR2 ANQGSEA. The V end lost 4 bases, the J end lost 2 bases, and 14 bases lay between the germline ends. Here the CDR3 DNA reads TGCAGCGTTGTTTCGTCGACGGAGAACTATGGCTACACCTTC. Protein: CSVVSSTENYGYTF.

This clone was picked up a small number of times. DNA of the CDR3: TGCGCCAGCAGCTTGGAGGGGTCGAACTATGGCTACACCTTC. Its translation: CASSLEGSNYGYTF. The J gene is TRBJ1-2, the V gene TRBV5-1, with a possible D match to TRBD1 (5 bases). V dropped 0 bases and J dropped 2 bases, with 8 bases sitting between them. CDR3 size: 14 residues. Germline-derived CDR1 and CDR2 are SGHRS and YFSETQ.

In its sample, this clone was seen a few times. V gene TRBV29-1 combines with J gene TRBJ2-5; 13 bases agree with TRBD2. The CDR3 consists of 14 residues. From germline, CDR1 is SQVTM and CDR2 ANQGSEA. J gave up 5 bases and V 5 bases, and 5 bases lay outside the gene matches. The CDR3 DNA follows: TGCAGCGTTCTAGGACTAGCGGGAGAGGAGACCCAGTACTTC. Translation: CSVLGLAGEETQYF. Combining the CDR3 with reference TRBV29-1 and TRBJ2-5 gives the whole variable domain SAVISQKPSRDICQRGTSLTIQCQVDSQVTMMFWYRQQPGQSLTLIATANQGSEATYESGFVIDKFPISRPNLTFSTLTVSNMSPEDSSIYLCSVLGLAGEETQYFGPGTRLLVL.

This sequence joins TRBV18 and TRBJ1-2; no clear D gene. The CDR3 is 16 amino acids. Looked up from germline, CDR1 is KGHSH and CDR2 is LQKENI. Between the trimmed V and J ends, which lost 4 bases and 4 bases, there was a span of 19 bases. CDR3 residues: CASSREPGRQSYGYTF. The CDR3 DNA is TGTGCCAGCTCACGAGAACCCGGCAGACAATCCTATGGCTACACCTTC. The full variable domain, completed using reference TRBV18 and TRBJ1-2, is NAGVMQNPRHLVRRRGQEARLRCSPMKGHSHVYWYRQLPEEGLKFMVYLQKENIIDESGMPKERFSAEFPKEGPSILRIQQVVRGDSAAYFCASSREPGRQSYGYTFGSGTRLTVV.

This clone was recorded once. The CDR3 reads CASSLPGTGKRHYTF. As DNA, the CDR3 is TGTGCCAGCAGTTTACCCGGGACAGGGAAAAGACACTACACCTTC. The rearrangement links TRBV27 to TRBJ1-2; 9 bases line up with TRBD1. The CDR3 runs to 15 residues. Trimming cost V 2 bases and J 10 bases; bases outside gene matches: 11. From germline, CDR1 is MNHEY and CDR2 SMNVEV (reference sequence).

The chain carries TRBV5-1 and TRBJ1-4, with a possible D match to TRBD1 (6 bases). Trimming took off 4 bases at V and 4 bases at J, with 14 bases between the two ends. CDR1 is SGHRS, CDR2 YFSETQ, per germline. This CDR3 is 15 amino acids long. CDR3 in DNA: TGCGCCAGCAGCCCCCCAGGGGCCCATAATGAAAAACTGTTTTTT. It encodes CASSPPGAHNEKLFF.

CDR3 protein: CASSPRVSLLGTEAFF. The CDR3 bases are TGTGCCAGCAGCCCCAGGGTGTCCCTGTTAGGGACTGAAGCTTTCTTT. The chain employs TRBV11-2 and TRBJ1-1, with D perhaps TRBD1 (5 bases). Germline assignment: CDR1 SGHAT and CDR2 FQNNGV. V dropped 5 bases and J dropped 5 bases, with 21 bases sitting between them. The CDR3 loop spans 16 amino acids.

This clone was detected a few times. The V gene is TRBV5-1, the J gene TRBJ1-1; D remains unclear. With 4 bases removed from V and 5 bases from J, the gap between germline ends came to 15 bases. Per the germline V gene, CDR1 is SGHRS and CDR2 is YFSETQ. This CDR3 region has 14 residues. DNA of the CDR3: TGCGCCAGCAGCCCTAATCTAGGCGGGACTGAAGCTTTCTTT. It translates to CASSPNLGGTEAFF.

The V call is TRBV7-9, the J call TRBJ2-1; maybe TRBD2 (6 bases). The CDR3 length is 16 residues. Trimming removed 2 bases at V and 0 bases at J, with 11 bases between. In germline, CDR1 is SEHNR, CDR2 FQNEAQ (reference sequence). The CDR3 region has the DNA TGTGCCAGCAGCTTACTCGCGGGGAGCTCCTACAATGAGCAGTTCTTC. Its translation: CASSLLAGSSYNEQFF.

The chain uses TRBV14 and TRBJ2-5; D is possibly TRBD1 (6 bases). The CDR3 consists of 14 residues. Trimming shortened V by 0 bases and J by 12 bases, and 17 bases separated the two germline ends. Germline V gene lookup returns CDR1 SGHDN and CDR2 FVKESK. The CDR3 nucleotides are TGTGCCAGCAGCCAAGACAGGGGACCTTCCCCTAAGTACTTC. Protein: CASSQDRGPSPKYF.

This clone was seen once. The chain uses TRBV28 and TRBJ1-5; 7 bases agree with TRBD1. Germline V CDR1 and CDR2: MDHEN, SYDVKM. V lost 3 bases to trimming and J lost 3 bases; unmatched junction nucleotides: 5. The CDR3 spans 15 residues. The DNA for the CDR3 is TGTGCCAGCAGTTTGTCCGACAGGGTCAATCAGCCCCAGCATTTT. Its translation is CASSLSDRVNQPQHF.

This clone appeared a few times. The gene calls are TRBV4-2 and TRBJ2-7; 13 positions agree with TRBD2. The CDR3 contains 15 residues. The ends lost 3 bases at V and 3 bases at J; junction bases unmatched: 2. Germline CDR1 and CDR2: LGHNA and YNFKEQ. CDR3 sequence (DNA): TGTGCCAGCAGCCACGGGACTAGCGGGATCTACGAGCAGTACTTC. Its translation: CASSHGTSGIYEQYF.

The chain combines TRBV7-8 with TRBJ1-2; D unresolved. V was cut by 4 bases and J by 7 bases, with 22 bases left in between. CDR3 length: 16 residues. The germline gives CDR1 SGHVS, CDR2 FQNEAQ. This CDR3 reads CASSSRQTLLGAGYTF. CDR3 bases: TGTGCCAGCAGCTCTCGGCAGACATTGTTGGGCGCTGGCTACACCTTC.

The chain combines TRBV7-2 with TRBJ2-2; D unresolved. The CDR3 loop spans 13 amino acids. V lost 0 bases and J lost 5, with 4 bases in between. The V gene's germline CDR1 is SGHTA and CDR2 FQGNSA. CDR3 in amino acids: CASSLARTGELFF. The CDR3 coding sequence is TGTGCCAGCAGCTTAGCGAGGACCGGGGAGCTGTTTTTT.

This clone was counted between two and nine times. This sequence joins TRBV9 and TRBJ1-4, with TRBD1 matching 7 bases. Germline trimming cut 0 bases from V and 4 bases from J; bases unmatched to any gene: 3. The length of the CDR3 is 15 residues. Germline CDR1 and CDR2: SGDLS and YYNGEE. The CDR3 protein is CASSVDRGHNEKLFF. In nucleotides, the CDR3 is TGTGCCAGCAGCGTAGACAGGGGCCATAATGAAAAACTGTTTTTT.

The chain recombines TRBV5-1 with TRBJ2-3; D remains ambiguous. Deletions cut 4 bases from V and 1 base from J, with 13 bases between. This CDR3 is 15 amino acids long. Germline V gene lookup returns CDR1 SGHRS and CDR2 YFSETQ. Here the CDR3 DNA reads TGCGCCAGCAGCCCCCCACACGATGGCACAGATACGCAGTATTTT. This translates into CASSPPHDGTDTQYF.

The rearrangement uses TRBV5-6 and TRBJ1-5; 9 nucleotides line up with TRBD1. Trimming took 1 base from V and 7 from J; bases not matched to a gene: 9. The germline V gene encodes CDR1 SGHDT and CDR2 YYEEEE. The CDR3 has 16 amino acids. Written as DNA, the CDR3 is TGTGCCAGCAGCTTGCGACCGGGGACAGGGAAACAGCCCCAGCATTTT. Protein: CASSLRPGTGKQPQHF.

This clone was counted between two and nine times. The chain recombines TRBV27 with TRBJ1-1; D is perhaps TRBD1 (5 bases). CDR1 is MNHEY, CDR2 SMNVEV, per germline (reference sequence). V lost 0 bases to trimming and J lost 1 base, with 9 bases between them. This CDR3 is built from 15 residues. CDR3 nucleotides: TGTGCCAGCAGTTTATCGGGGGGACGGAACACTGAAGCTTTCTTT. Encoded protein: CASSLSGGRNTEAFF.

The rearrangement joins TRBV9 to TRBJ2-1; no clear D gene. The V end lost 1 base, the J end lost 5 bases, and 10 bases lay between the germline ends. The CDR3 extends over 14 amino acids. Germline V CDR1 and CDR2: SGDLS, YYNGEE. CDR3 region: CASSVSEPNNEQFF. The CDR3 region has the DNA TGTGCCAGCAGCGTAAGCGAACCAAACAATGAGCAGTTCTTC.